Listed below are T cell receptor beta chains from one sample, sequenced in a study of cytomegalovirus exposure and HLA in healthy donors. Some clones are missing from TCRdb's copy, which holds only in-frame ones; the method was immunoSEQ multiplex PCR. The table lists more than 150,000 clones, around four fifths of them singletons. The specimen sequenced was PBMCs. The receptors originated from a male donor in good health and CMV-seronegative. The CDR3 runs from the conserved cysteine through the conserved F or W. A D gene is named only where the DNA matches it firmly. Clone size, where shown, is once, few, many, or a class for clones that have expanded.

j_call cdr3_length v_call clone_size d_call cdr3_nt cdr3_aa
TRBJ2-1 14 TRBV7-2 NA NA TGTGCCAGCAGCTTAGCGGGAGTTATCAATGAGCAGTTCTTC CASSLAGVINEQFF
TRBJ1-2 16 TRBV28 NA TRBD1 TGTGCCAGCAGTTTATCCGCGGGACAGCTTAACTATGGCTACACCTTC CASSLSAGQLNYGYTF
TRBJ2-2 14 TRBV4-1 NA NA TGCGCCAGCAGCCAGAGACAGGGACTCGGGGAGCTGTTTTTT CASSQRQGLGELFF
TRBJ1-1 14 TRBV4-3 NA NA TGCGCCAGCAGCCAAGATAGCGGGTGGACTGAAGCTTTCTTT CASSQDSGWTEAFF
TRBJ2-3 15 TRBV5-4 NA TRBD2 TGTGCCAGCAGCTCCGGACTAGCGGGGACAGATACGCAGTATTTT CASSSGLAGTDTQYF
TRBJ2-2 16 TRBV13 few TRBD1 TGTGCCAGCAGCTTTTCCGGGACAGCGAACACCGGGGAGCTGTTTTTT CASSFSGTANTGELFF
TRBJ2-3 16 TRBV5-1 NA NA TGCGCCAGCAGCTTGCTACAACAATCGGGAACAGATACGCAGTATTTT CASSLLQQSGTDTQYF
TRBJ1-4 15 TRBV5-8 once TRBD1 TGTGCCAGCAGCGATGGACAGGGGAGAGATGAAAAACTGTTTTTT CASSDGQGRDEKLFF
TRBJ2-5 15 TRBV4-3 NA NA TGCGCCAGCAGCCGTGAACAGGGCCCACAAGAGACCCAGTACTTC CASSREQGPQETQYF
TRBJ1-2 15 TRBV6-5 NA TRBD1 TGTGCCAGCAGTTACTCGTCAGGGGGCAGCTATGGCTACACCTTC CASSYSSGGSYGYTF
TRBJ1-2 17 TRBV4-3 NA TRBD1 TGCGCCAGCAGCCAAGATGTGGGTGCAGGGGGCTTAGGGGGCTACACCTTC CASSQDVGAGGLGGYTF
TRBJ2-7 13 TRBV19 NA NA TGTGCCAGTAGTATCGAGGGCTCCTACGAGCAGTACTTC CASSIEGSYEQYF
TRBJ1-2 15 TRBV9 NA TRBD1 TGTGCCAGCAGCCAAACCGGGACAGGGAGCTATGGCTACACCTTC CASSQTGTGSYGYTF
TRBJ2-7 15 TRBV27 NA TRBD2 TGTGCCAGCAGTTTGGGGGGGATGGCTGTCTACGAGCAGTACTTC CASSLGGMAVYEQYF
TRBJ2-7 14 TRBV7-9 NA NA TGTGCCAGCAGCTTCTCAGGGAGGTCCTACGAGCAGTACTTC CASSFSGRSYEQYF
TRBJ1-1 14 TRBV6-6 NA TRBD1 TGTGCCAGCACCTTGGACAGGGAGAACATTGAAGCTTTCTTT CASTLDRENIEAFF